The entry below gives a single T cell receptor (beta chain) sequence along with its context. This CDR3 comprises 16 residues. Germline CDR1 is MNHEY and CDR2 is SVGEGT. The V end was cut by 0 bases, the J end by 0 bases, with 8 bases between. The data stem from a study of spatial heterogeneity in lung cancer. One entry per CDR3 protein, called by TCRdb with MiXCR from the 5' RACE reads. The table includes about 75,000 distinct CDR3 sequences, approximately 12% detected once. This sample's time point: sample taken at primary tumor resection. Whole RNA, which was extracted from tumor, nontumor lung tissue or frozen PBMC, was sequenced without any cell sorting. Samples came from roughly 70 TRACERx patients with untreated early-stage lung cancer.

The clonotype comes from a male donor with early-stage non-small cell lung cancer. The material sequenced was PBMCs, taken at surgery. This chain joins TRBV6-2 or TRBV6-3 and TRBJ2-2; D ambiguous. CDR3 region: CASSYSNVPNTGELFF. Here the CDR3 DNA reads TGTGCCAGCAGTTACTCGAACGTGCCGAACACCGGGGAGCTGTTTTTT.